Included here is one T cell receptor (beta chain) sequence, with context. Trimming removed 1 base from V and 1 base from J, with 13 bases in between. Per germline, CDR1 MGHRA and CDR2 YSYEKL. CDR3 size: 17 residues. The data were obtained in a study of blood T cell repertoires in COVID-19. Study details: The study drew acute and convalescent COVID-19 samples from the United States, Italy and Spain. Sources were T cells, B-cell-depleted T cells, or PBMCs; the material itself was cDNA or gDNA.

Using immunoSEQ multiplex PCR, the repertoire was profiled, and TCRdb retains in-frame clones only, with some absent. The sample has 100,000 to 150,000 clones, around 81% seen once; the top ten hold about 9.5%. V is TRBV4-1 and J is TRBJ1-4; the D gene is possibly TRBD1 (6 bases). The sequencing input was peripheral blood. The sequence was obtained from a man in his forties with active or convalescent COVID-19. CDR3 loop: CASSQVGPTGTNEKLFF. For the CDR3, the DNA is TGCGCCAGCAGCCAAGTGGGCCCGACAGGAACTAATGAAAAACTGTTTTTT.